The 30 T cell receptor beta chains presented below share a single source sample, sequenced in a study of control samples from healthy donors and cancer patients. Clones were sequenced by immunoSEQ multiplex PCR, and TCRdb holds only the in-frame ones, with some missing. The sample includes 130,000 or so clones, about 95% of them seen just once. The sequencing sample was made of PBMCs. Receptor source: a man in his 60s with colorectal cancer.

The chain couples TRBV6-5 to TRBJ2-5, with TRBD1 matching over 7 bases. Germline V gene sequence: CDR1 MNHEY, CDR2 SVGAGI. The CDR3 spans 14 residues. J lost 3 bases, V lost 6 bases, and 7 bases had no gene match. For the CDR3, the DNA is TGTGCCAGCAGGGCAGGGACAGCCAAAGAGACCCAGTACTTC. This sequence encodes CASRAGTAKETQYF.

The chain joins TRBV18 to TRBJ2-3; 14 nucleotides line up with TRBD2. V trimming: 3 bases; J trimming: 3 bases; junction bases outside the gene matches: 2. Per germline, CDR1 KGHSH and CDR2 LQKENI. The CDR3 totals 16 residues. The CDR3 loop is CASSPGLAGVTDTQYF. As DNA, the CDR3 is TGTGCCAGCTCACCGGGACTAGCGGGGGTAACAGATACGCAGTATTTT.

V and J are TRBV9 and TRBJ2-5; D might be TRBD1 (5 bases). Germline V gene data show CDR1 as SGDLS and CDR2 as YYNGEE. V was trimmed by 2 bases and J by 4 bases, leaving 15 bases between them. CDR3 length: 15 residues. CDR3 nucleotide sequence: TGTGCCAGCAGCGTGCAGGGTCGGCTGGGAGAGACCCAGTACTTC. Encoded protein: CASSVQGRLGETQYF.

The chain uses TRBV4-1 and TRBJ2-1; 9 nucleotides line up with TRBD2. Germline V gene lookup returns CDR1 MGHRA and CDR2 YSYEKL. CDR3 length: 16 residues. V was clipped by 4 bases and J by 5 bases; unmatched bases: 9. The CDR3 coding sequence is TGCGCCAGCAGCCCTGCTCGCGGGGGGGAGCACAATGAGCAGTTCTTC. Translation gives CASSPARGGEHNEQFF.

The rearrangement joins TRBV6-6 to TRBJ1-6; maybe TRBD1 (5 bases). CDR3 length equals 15 residues. Trimming stripped 2 bases from V and 9 bases from J, with 14 bases between. Germline-derived CDR1 and CDR2 are MNHNY and SVGAGI (reference sequence). This CDR3 is CASSYVRGEVSPLHF. In nucleotides, the CDR3 is TGTGCCAGCAGTTACGTCCGGGGGGAAGTTTCACCCCTCCACTTT.

About this clone itself: Different DNA sequences within this sample yield the same CDR3. The chain employs TRBV9 and TRBJ2-5, with TRBD1 as a possible D gene (6 bases). The germline gives CDR1 SGDLS, CDR2 YYNGEE. V lost 3 bases, J lost 5 bases, and 11 bases lay in between. The CDR3 runs to 13 residues. The CDR3 loop is CASSAGQGETQYF. The CDR3 DNA sequence: TGTGCCAGCAGCGCCGGTCAGGGGGAGACCCAGTACTTC.

The chain employs TRBV4-1 and TRBJ2-1, with TRBD2 matching over 9 bases. V lost 3 bases to trimming and J lost 1 base; unmatched junction nucleotides: 4. CDR1 MGHRA and CDR2 YSYEKL come from the germline V gene. The CDR3 loop spans 16 amino acids. The CDR3 loop reads CASSQALAGSYNEQFF. CDR3 DNA sequence: TGCGCCAGCAGCCAGGCTCTAGCGGGGTCCTACAATGAGCAGTTCTTC.

The V and J genes are TRBV5-1 and TRBJ2-3, with 7 bases matching TRBD1. V was clipped by 1 base and J by 3 bases; unmatched bases: 5. CDR3 length: 15 amino acids. The germline CDR1 and CDR2 sequences are SGHRS and YFSETQ. The CDR3 here is CASSLRGQGTDTQYF. Here the CDR3 DNA reads TGCGCCAGCAGCTTGAGGGGGCAGGGAACAGATACGCAGTATTTT.

The chain employs TRBV5-5 and TRBJ1-6; D may be TRBD1 (6 bases). Trimming took off 5 bases at V and 6 bases at J, with 18 bases between the two ends. CDR3 size: 16 residues. Germline V gives CDR1 SGHKS, CDR2 YYEKEE (reference sequence). In DNA, the CDR3 is TGTGCCAGCAGTCCCACAGGGAGGCCTACTAATTCACCCCTCCACTTT. Amino acids: CASSPTGRPTNSPLHF.

V gene TRBV9 combines with J gene TRBJ1-5; D may be TRBD1 (5 bases). V was shortened by 0 bases and J by 7 bases, with 11 bases between the two germline ends. The CDR3 has 14 amino acids. The germline V gene has CDR1 SGDLS and CDR2 YYNGEE. CDR3 sequence: CASSVGGGRQPQHF. Here the CDR3 DNA reads TGTGCCAGCAGCGTAGGTGGGGGTCGACAGCCCCAGCATTTT.

The chain is built from TRBV29-1 and TRBJ1-2; 10 bases line up with TRBD1. CDR3 length equals 12 residues. Germline values: CDR1 SQVTM, CDR2 ANQGSEA. Trimming took 4 bases from V and 8 from J; bases not matched to a gene: 4. The chain's CDR3 is CSVVDRGHGYTF. DNA of the CDR3: TGCAGCGTTGTCGACAGGGGGCACGGCTACACCTTC.

The chain joins TRBV4-1 to TRBJ1-1, with D perhaps TRBD1 (6 bases). The germline V and J ends were trimmed by 3 bases and 3 bases, with 11 bases remaining between them. Per germline, CDR1 MGHRA and CDR2 YSYEKL. The CDR3 sequence is 14 residues long. This chain's CDR3 is CASSHEGGDTEAFF. The CDR3 nucleotides are TGCGCCAGCAGCCACGAAGGGGGGGACACTGAAGCTTTCTTT.

The rearrangement links TRBV29-1 to TRBJ1-1, with TRBD1 matching over 7 bases. CDR3 length: 12 amino acids. V was clipped by 1 base and J by 12 bases; unmatched bases: 8. Germline V gene sequence: CDR1 SQVTM, CDR2 ANQGSEA. CDR3 nucleotide sequence: TGCAGCGTTGAAGCCCAGACAGGGCGGCCTTTCTTT. Residues: CSVEAQTGRPFF.

This clone showed up just a few times. The chain has TRBV11-2 and TRBJ2-5; D unresolved. Trimming pared 5 bases from V and 5 bases from J, leaving 15 bases between. The CDR3 consists of 14 residues. The germline V gene encodes CDR1 SGHAT and CDR2 FQNNGV. In DNA, the CDR3 is TGTGCCAGCAGCACAACGGGCCCCCCGGAGACCCAGTACTTC. This gives the protein CASSTTGPPETQYF.

The rearrangement joins TRBV9 to TRBJ1-1; 7 bases are a match to TRBD1. Germline CDR1 SGDLS, CDR2 YYNGEE. Germline trimming cut 3 bases from V and 1 base from J; bases unmatched to any gene: 3. The CDR3 loop spans 14 amino acids. CDR3 sequence reads: CASSARTGNTEAFF. In DNA, the CDR3 is TGTGCCAGCAGCGCTCGGACAGGGAACACTGAAGCTTTCTTT.

The chain recombines TRBV7-9 with TRBJ1-1; no reliable D call. The V gene lost 9 bases and the J gene lost 4 bases, with 12 bases spanning the gap. The CDR3 consists of 12 residues. Germline values: CDR1 SEHNR, CDR2 FQNEAQ (reference sequence). The chain's CDR3 is CASMGRGTEAFF. The CDR3 bases are TGTGCCAGTATGGGCCGGGGCACTGAAGCTTTCTTT.

This chain joins TRBV30 and TRBJ2-5; 10 positions agree with TRBD2. J gave up 8 bases and V 0 bases, and 6 bases lay outside the gene matches. The germline CDR1 and CDR2 sequences are GTSNPN and SVGIG (reference sequence). The CDR3 is 14 amino acids. CDR3 in amino acids: CAWSVVAGGSTQYF. The CDR3 bases are TGTGCCTGGAGTGTGGTAGCGGGGGGTTCTACCCAGTACTTC.

V usage is TRBV19 and J usage is TRBJ2-3; D uncertain. V was shortened by 5 bases and J by 3 bases, with 9 bases between the two germline ends. Germline assignment: CDR1 LNHDA and CDR2 SQIVND (reference sequence). The CDR3 is 13 amino acids. CDR3 sequence: CASSPTGTDTQYF. The CDR3 DNA sequence: TGTGCCAGTAGTCCCACCGGGACAGATACGCAGTATTTT.

This clone was observed a few times. The chain combines TRBV18 with TRBJ1-6, with 7 bases matching TRBD1. Germline CDR1 reads KGHSH; CDR2 reads LQKENI. CDR3 size: 15 residues. V gave up 4 bases and J gave up 7 bases; unmatched junction bases: 7. The CDR3 DNA reads TGTGCCAGCTCACTCCTGGACAGGAAAAATTCACCCCTCCACTTT. Translation: CASSLLDRKNSPLHF.

The rearrangement links TRBV21-1 to TRBJ2-2; TRBD1, the table's D call, lacks a check against the DNA. TRBV21-1 is a known pseudogene. The CDR3 extends over 16 amino acids. The CDR3 region is CASSKAPRANTGELFF. The CDR3 nucleotides read TGTGCCAGCAGCAAAGCACCCAGGGCTAACACCGGGGAGCTGTTTTTT.

The V gene is TRBV9, the J gene TRBJ2-3; 10 bases map to TRBD2. Trimming at V came to 3 bases and at J to 2 bases, leaving 15 bases not matched to a gene. CDR3 size: 19 residues. Germline CDR1 is SGDLS and CDR2 is YYNGEE. The CDR3 DNA reads as TGTGCCAGCAGCGAGGGCTGGTCTAGCGGGGGCCCTATCACAGATACGCAGTATTTT. This gives the protein CASSEGWSSGGPITDTQYF.

This rearrangement joins TRBV5-1 to TRBJ2-2, with a possible D match to TRBD1 (5 bases). The CDR3 contains 15 residues. CDR1 is SGHRS, CDR2 YFSETQ, per germline. V shed 5 bases and J shed 1 base, with 12 bases lying between them. CDR3 region: CASRSQGRNTGELFF. CDR3 DNA: TGCGCCAGCAGATCGCAGGGTAGGAACACCGGGGAGCTGTTTTTT.

The chain uses TRBV18 and TRBJ1-1; D is possibly TRBD1 (5 bases). The V gene's germline CDR1 is KGHSH and CDR2 LQKENI. Deletions cut 5 bases from V and 6 bases from J, with 13 bases between. CDR3 length: 13 residues. DNA for the CDR3: TGTGCCAGCTCATTACGCCCGACAGCTGAAGCTTTCTTT. This translates into CASSLRPTAEAFF.

This rearrangement joins TRBV18 to TRBJ1-3; D gene unclear. Looked up from germline, CDR1 is KGHSH and CDR2 is LQKENI. Trimming removed 1 base at V and 0 bases at J, with 10 bases between. The CDR3 runs 16 residues. CDR3 bases: TGTGCCAGCTCACCACTCAAGGATATCTCTGGAAACACCATATATTTT. Its protein product is CASSPLKDISGNTIYF.

The gene calls are TRBV11-1 and TRBJ1-2; D gene ambiguous. V lost 5 bases and J lost 7, with 11 bases in between. The CDR3 extends over 12 amino acids. Germline V gene sequence: CDR1 SGHAT, CDR2 FQDESV (reference sequence). Written as DNA, the CDR3 is TGTGCCAGCAGCCTCGCGTCCGGTGGCTACACCTTC. It encodes CASSLASGGYTF.

V usage is TRBV19 and J usage is TRBJ1-6; D is possibly TRBD1 (6 bases). This CDR3 contains 16 residues. V gave up 6 bases and J gave up 0 bases, with 12 bases separating them. CDR1 is LNHDA, CDR2 SQIVND, per germline (reference sequence). The CDR3 DNA reads TGTGCCAGTAGGGGGGCAGGGAGCTCCTATAATTCACCCCTCCACTTT. This encodes CASRGAGSSYNSPLHF.

As concerns this clone: Different DNA sequences within this sample yield the same CDR3. This rearrangement joins TRBV5-6 to TRBJ2-2; D unresolved. V lost 2 bases and J lost 2, with 4 bases in between. CDR1 is SGHDT and CDR2 is YYEEEE in the germline V gene. This CDR3 comprises 13 residues. The CDR3 is CASSFGNTGELFF. CDR3 coding DNA: TGTGCCAGCAGCTTCGGTAACACCGGGGAGCTGTTTTTT.

The CDR3 DNA reads TGTGCCTGGAGTGTCCTTACCGGCTACACCTTC. Translation gives CAWSVLTGYTF. J is TRBJ1-2 and V is TRBV30; D is uncertain. V was cut by 0 bases and J by 8 bases, with 7 bases left in between. The germline CDR1 and CDR2 sequences are GTSNPN and SVGIG (reference sequence). This CDR3 has 11 amino acids.

The chain couples TRBV10-3 to TRBJ2-3; D is undetermined. Germline V gene lookup returns CDR1 ENHRY and CDR2 SYGVKD. Trimming stripped 4 bases from V and 5 bases from J, with 10 bases between. CDR3 length equals 13 residues. CDR3 DNA: TGTGCCATCAGTGCACTCTCAGGAGATACGCAGTATTTT. This codes for CAISALSGDTQYF.

The CDR3 is CASSQEYEQYF. DNA for the CDR3: TGCGCCAGCAGCCAAGAGTACGAGCAGTACTTC. The gene calls are TRBV4-1 and TRBJ2-7, with D unclear. V lost 0 bases to trimming and J lost 4 bases, with 1 base between them. This CDR3 has 11 residues. CDR1 is MGHRA, CDR2 YSYEKL, per germline.